These T cell receptor beta chains were read from a single sample in a study of a mutant IDH1 vaccine in newly diagnosed glioma. Antigen specificity for these receptors is unknown. Profiled with immunoSEQ multiplex PCR; TCRdb holds only in-frame clones, not every one. The sample consists of roughly 52,000 clones, over 65% of them appearing once. Here the sequenced sample was PBMCs, taken from a glioma patient whose treatment included an IDH1 peptide vaccine. Source of these receptors: a man in his forties or fifties with glioma. CDR3s include the opening cysteine and the closing phenylalanine or tryptophan. Each record gives: D gene, V gene, J gene, clone size, CDR3 DNA, CDR3 protein. D genes are given only for firm matches. Some rows have no size entry. The others give once, few or many, or a class for an expanded clone.

-	TRBV5-8	TRBJ1-6	once	TGTGCCAGCTCCTGGGACGGAAGGAGTTTTGAGTCACCCCTCCACTTT	CASSWDGRSFESPLHF
-	TRBV28	TRBJ1-2	-	TGTGCCAGCAGTTTCAGGGAGGGGTATGGCTACACCTTC	CASSFREGYGYTF
TRBD1	TRBV5-1	TRBJ2-5	-	TGCGCCAGTCGGGACAGCCAAGAGACCCAGTACTTC	CASRDSQETQYF
-	TRBV6-5	TRBJ1-4	once	TGTGCCAGCAGTTACGTTGGGCAGGGTAGACTGTTTTTT	CASSYVGQGRLFF
TRBD1	TRBV7-2	TRBJ1-2	-	TGTGCCAGCAGCCCGCGACAGGGGACGGGTGGCTACACCTTC	CASSPRQGTGGYTF
TRBD1	TRBV5-1	TRBJ1-1	-	TGCGCCAGCAGCTGGGGGACAGTTAGCTCTGAAGCTTTCTTT	CASSWGTVSSEAFF
-	TRBV19	TRBJ1-4	-	TGTGCCAGTAGTATAGGGGAGGTCTTCGGTGAAAAACTGTTTTTT	CASSIGEVFGEKLFF
-	TRBV4-1	TRBJ2-1	-	TGCGCCAGCAGCCAGGATCCGACGGGACCCCAGTTCTTC	CASSQDPTGPQFF
TRBD1	TRBV4-1	TRBJ1-4	-	TGCGCCAGCAGCCAAGTCGGGACAGGGAGAGAAAAACTGTTTTTT	CASSQVGTGREKLFF
-	TRBV5-4	TRBJ1-1	few	TGTGCCAGCAAGGAGAGCAGCGGGGACACTGAAGCTTTCTTT	CASKESSGDTEAFF
-	TRBV18	TRBJ2-2	-	TGTGCCAGCTCACCCCAGGGAAGCACCGGGGAGCTGTTTTTT	CASSPQGSTGELFF
-	TRBV11-3	TRBJ2-2	-	TGTGCCAGCAGCTTTACGGGAGCTGGCACCGGGGAGCTGTTTTTT	CASSFTGAGTGELFF
-	TRBV4-1	TRBJ1-4	-	TGCGCCAGCAGCCAAGGGGGGGTGGGTAGCACTAATGAAAAACTGTTTTTT	CASSQGGVGSTNEKLFF
TRBD1	TRBV5-6	TRBJ2-5	-	TGTGCCAGCAGCTTAGGGGGCACCCAAGAGACCCAGTACTTC	CASSLGGTQETQYF
TRBD1	TRBV6-6	TRBJ1-1	-	TGTGCCAGCAGGCTCGGGACAGGGGCCACTGAAGCTTTCTTT	CASRLGTGATEAFF
-	TRBV5-1	TRBJ2-1	-	TGCGCCAGCAGCCTGAGCCCGGGGACGAGAAACAATGAGCAGTTCTTC	CASSLSPGTRNNEQFF
-	TRBV2	TRBJ2-6	-	TGTGCCAGCTCCAATGGGCCCCGGGACTTACTGTCTGGGGCCAACGTCCTGACTTTC	CASSNGPRDLLSGANVLTF
-	TRBV5-4	TRBJ2-3	-	TGTGCCAGCAGCTTGGGGCAGACGAACACAGATACGCAGTATTTT	CASSLGQTNTDTQYF
-	TRBV14	TRBJ1-1	few	TGTGCCAGCAGCCAAGACCAGGGAGGAATGAACACTGAAGCTTTCTTT	CASSQDQGGMNTEAFF
-	TRBV4-3	TRBJ2-3	few	TGCGCCAGCAGCCAAGATGCCATGACTCACCCAAGGACAGATACGCAGTATTTT	CASSQDAMTHPRTDTQYF
-	TRBV7-6	TRBJ2-3	-	TGTGCCAGCAGCCTCGAAGGGACCATCTACACAGATACGCAGTATTTT	CASSLEGTIYTDTQYF
-	TRBV6-1	TRBJ1-2	-	TGTGCCAGCAGTGAGGGTCTTCATCCTTCCTATGGCTACACCTTC	CASSEGLHPSYGYTF
-	TRBV7-2	TRBJ2-4	few	TGTGCCAGCAGCCCTACGGACAGCTCTGGCATTCAGTACTTC	CASSPTDSSGIQYF
TRBD2	TRBV11-3	TRBJ2-5	-	TGTGCCAGCAGCTTAGGCGGGAGGGCCGAGACCCAGTACTTC	CASSLGGRAETQYF
-	TRBV7-2	TRBJ2-2	-	TGTGCCAGCAGCTTATTTGGTGGGGAGCTGTTTTTT	CASSLFGGELFF
-	TRBV29-1	TRBJ1-1	-	TGCAGCGTTGAAACGGCGCAGGGCGGCACTGAAGCTTTCTTT	CSVETAQGGTEAFF
TRBD2	TRBV4-1	TRBJ2-7	-	TGCGCCAGCAGCCAAGCGGCTAGCGGAACCTGCGAGCAGTACTTC	CASSQAASGTCEQYF
-	TRBV2	TRBJ1-5	once	TGTGCCAGCCAAAAAGGGTCGGGGAACCAGCCCCAGCATTTT	CASQKGSGNQPQHF
TRBD1	TRBV7-2	TRBJ1-5	few	TGTGCCAGCAGCTGGGACAGGGGTGAACAGCCCCAGCATTTT	CASSWDRGEQPQHF
-	TRBV19	TRBJ2-2	-	TGTGCCAGTAGTATAGATTCCGGGACCGCCGTTCCCGGGGAGCTGTTTTTT	CASSIDSGTAVPGELFF
TRBD2	TRBV7-2	TRBJ2-2	-	TGTGCCAGCAGCTTACAGGGAGGGGCCGGGGAGCTGTTTTTT	CASSLQGGAGELFF
TRBD2	TRBV7-2	TRBJ2-2	-	TGTGCCAGCAGCAGGAGGCGGGAGGGCCTTACCGGGGAGCTGTTTTTT	CASSRRREGLTGELFF
-	TRBV7-9	TRBJ2-7	-	TGTGCCAGCAGCTTCCGGGGAAGCGGCTACGAGCAGTACTTC	CASSFRGSGYEQYF
-	TRBV7-2	TRBJ1-1	-	TGTGCCAGCAGCTCTGCGTGGGGAGCCACTGAAGCTTTCTTT	CASSSAWGATEAFF
-	TRBV6-6	TRBJ1-1	-	TGTGCCAGCAGTTATTTGGACACTGAAGCTTTCTTT	CASSYLDTEAFF
-	TRBV6-1	TRBJ2-7	-	TGTGCCAGCAGAGCACAGGTTTCCTACGAGCAGTACTTC	CASRAQVSYEQYF
TRBD2	TRBV27	TRBJ2-1	-	TGTGCCAGCAGTTCTCACCCGGGACTAGCGCACAATGAGCAGTTCTTC	CASSSHPGLAHNEQFF
-	TRBV7-2	TRBJ1-2	-	TGTGCCAGCAGCTTAGCTAGCAGTAACTATGGCTACACCTTC	CASSLASSNYGYTF
-	TRBV9	TRBJ1-2	few	TGTGCCAGCAGCGTGGACTCCGGGGTCTATGGCTACACCTTC	CASSVDSGVYGYTF
TRBD2	TRBV5-1	TRBJ2-4	-	TGCGCCAGCAGCTTAGGGCAGGGAGGGAACATTCAGTACTTC	CASSLGQGGNIQYF